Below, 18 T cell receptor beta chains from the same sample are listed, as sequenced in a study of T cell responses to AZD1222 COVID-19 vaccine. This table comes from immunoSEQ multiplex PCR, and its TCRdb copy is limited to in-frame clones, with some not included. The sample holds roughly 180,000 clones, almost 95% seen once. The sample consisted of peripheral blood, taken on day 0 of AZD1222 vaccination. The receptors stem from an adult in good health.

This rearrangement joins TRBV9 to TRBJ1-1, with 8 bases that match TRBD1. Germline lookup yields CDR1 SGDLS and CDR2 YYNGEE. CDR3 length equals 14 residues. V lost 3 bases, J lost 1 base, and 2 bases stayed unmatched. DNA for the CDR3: TGTGCCAGCAGCGAGGACAGGGCGAACACTGAAGCTTTCTTT. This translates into CASSEDRANTEAFF.

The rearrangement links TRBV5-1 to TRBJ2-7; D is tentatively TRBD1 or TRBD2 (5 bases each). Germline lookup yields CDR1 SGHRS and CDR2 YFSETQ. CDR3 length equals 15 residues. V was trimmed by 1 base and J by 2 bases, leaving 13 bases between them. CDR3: CASSLQPLGPYEQYF. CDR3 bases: TGCGCCAGCAGCTTGCAACCTCTGGGACCCTACGAGCAGTACTTC.

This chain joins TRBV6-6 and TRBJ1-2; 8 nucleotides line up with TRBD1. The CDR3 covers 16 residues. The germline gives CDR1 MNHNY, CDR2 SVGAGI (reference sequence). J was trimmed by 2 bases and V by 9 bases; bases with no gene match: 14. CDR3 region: CASTGTGLFQNYGYTF. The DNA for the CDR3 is TGTGCCAGTACCGGGACAGGCCTTTTCCAGAACTATGGCTACACCTTC.

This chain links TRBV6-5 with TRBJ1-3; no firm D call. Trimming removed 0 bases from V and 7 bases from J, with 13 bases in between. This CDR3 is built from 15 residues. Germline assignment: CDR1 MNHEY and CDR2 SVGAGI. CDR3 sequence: CASSYSRAGENTIYF. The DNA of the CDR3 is TGTGCCAGCAGTTACTCTAGGGCCGGCGAGAACACCATATATTTT.

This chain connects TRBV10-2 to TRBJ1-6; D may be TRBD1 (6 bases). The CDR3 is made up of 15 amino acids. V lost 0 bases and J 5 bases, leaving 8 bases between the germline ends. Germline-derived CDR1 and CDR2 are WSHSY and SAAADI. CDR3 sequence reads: CASSESGGNNSPLHF. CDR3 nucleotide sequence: TGCGCCAGCAGTGAGTCTGGGGGCAATAATTCACCCCTCCACTTT.

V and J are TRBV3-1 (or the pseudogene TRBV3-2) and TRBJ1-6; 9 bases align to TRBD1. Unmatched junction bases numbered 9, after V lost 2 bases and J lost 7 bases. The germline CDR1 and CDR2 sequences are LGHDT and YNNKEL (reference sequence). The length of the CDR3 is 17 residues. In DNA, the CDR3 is TGTGCCAGCAGCCAATATGGGGGAGGGACAGGGAATTCACCCCTCCACTTT. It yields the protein CASSQYGGGTGNSPLHF.

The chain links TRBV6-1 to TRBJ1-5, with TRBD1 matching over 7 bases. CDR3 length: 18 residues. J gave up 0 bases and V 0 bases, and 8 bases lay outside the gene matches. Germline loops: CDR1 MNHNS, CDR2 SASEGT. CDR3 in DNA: TGTGCCAGCAGTGAAGCCACCGGGACAGCGTATAGCAATCAGCCCCAGCATTTT. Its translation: CASSEATGTAYSNQPQHF.

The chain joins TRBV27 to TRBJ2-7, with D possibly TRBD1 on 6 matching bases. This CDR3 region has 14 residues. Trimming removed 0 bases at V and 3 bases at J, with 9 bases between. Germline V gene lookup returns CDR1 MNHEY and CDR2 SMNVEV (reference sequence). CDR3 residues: CASSLSGHVYEQYF. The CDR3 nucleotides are TGTGCCAGCAGTTTATCGGGACACGTCTACGAGCAGTACTTC.

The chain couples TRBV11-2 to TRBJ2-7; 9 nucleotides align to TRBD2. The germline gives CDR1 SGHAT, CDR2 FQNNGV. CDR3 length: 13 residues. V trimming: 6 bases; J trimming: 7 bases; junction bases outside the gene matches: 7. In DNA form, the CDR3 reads TGTGCCAGCAGTGCTAGCGGGACGGAGGAGCAGTACTTC. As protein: CASSASGTEEQYF.

This CDR3 is CASSGPRGGGELFF. Here the CDR3 DNA reads TGTGCCAGCAGCGGTCCTAGGGGAGGCGGGGAGCTGTTTTTT. V is TRBV9 and J is TRBJ2-2, with a tentative D call TRBD2 (6 bases). This CDR3 spans 14 amino acids. V lost 3 bases, J lost 7 bases, and 13 bases lay in between. The germline V gene has CDR1 SGDLS and CDR2 YYNGEE.

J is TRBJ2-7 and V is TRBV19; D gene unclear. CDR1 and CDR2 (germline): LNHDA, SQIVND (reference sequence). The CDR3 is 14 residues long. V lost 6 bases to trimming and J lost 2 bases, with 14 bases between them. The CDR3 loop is CASRISRPPYEQYF. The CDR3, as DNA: TGTGCCAGTAGGATCTCCCGCCCCCCCTACGAGCAGTACTTC.

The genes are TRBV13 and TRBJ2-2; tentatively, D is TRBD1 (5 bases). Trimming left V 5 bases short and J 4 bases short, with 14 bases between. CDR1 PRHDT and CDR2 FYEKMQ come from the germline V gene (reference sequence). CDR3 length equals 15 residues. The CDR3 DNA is TGTGCCAGCAGCCGCAGTTGGCAGGGCACCGGGGAGCTGTTTTTT. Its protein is CASSRSWQGTGELFF.

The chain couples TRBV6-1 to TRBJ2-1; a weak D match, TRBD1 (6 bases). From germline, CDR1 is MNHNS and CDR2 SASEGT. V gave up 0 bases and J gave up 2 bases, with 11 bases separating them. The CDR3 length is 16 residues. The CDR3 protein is CASSEAEGEPYNEQFF. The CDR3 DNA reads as TGTGCCAGCAGTGAAGCTGAGGGGGAGCCCTACAATGAGCAGTTCTTC.

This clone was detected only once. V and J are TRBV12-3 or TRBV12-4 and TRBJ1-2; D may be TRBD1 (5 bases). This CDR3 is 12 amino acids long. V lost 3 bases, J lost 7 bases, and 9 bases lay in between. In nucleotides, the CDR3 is TGTGCCAGCAGTTTCGACAGATTTGGCTACACCTTC. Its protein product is CASSFDRFGYTF.

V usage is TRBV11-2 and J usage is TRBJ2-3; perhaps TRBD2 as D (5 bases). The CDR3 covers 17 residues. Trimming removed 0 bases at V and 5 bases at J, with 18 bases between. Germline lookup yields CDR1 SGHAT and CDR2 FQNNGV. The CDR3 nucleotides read TGTGCCAGCAGCTTAGAACTGAGGCGGGTTGGGGAAGATACGCAGTATTTT. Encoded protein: CASSLELRRVGEDTQYF.

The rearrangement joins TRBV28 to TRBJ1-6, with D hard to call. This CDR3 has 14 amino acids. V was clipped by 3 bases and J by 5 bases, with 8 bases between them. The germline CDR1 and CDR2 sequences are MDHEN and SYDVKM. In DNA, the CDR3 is TGTGCCAGCAGTTTTGGAGGGAATAATTCACCCCTCCACTTT. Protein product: CASSFGGNNSPLHF.

For the CDR3, the DNA is TGTGCCAGCAGCTTAGTTTCCGGGGGAACAGATACGCAGTATTTT. It yields the protein CASSLVSGGTDTQYF. The chain carries TRBV11-2 and TRBJ2-3, with TRBD2 as a possible D gene (6 bases). The germline gives CDR1 SGHAT, CDR2 FQNNGV. This CDR3 has 15 residues. With 1 base removed from V and 3 bases from J, the gap between germline ends came to 11 bases. The whole variable domain, filled in from reference TRBV11-2 and TRBJ2-3, reads EAGVAQSPRYKIIEKRQSVAFWCNPISGHATLYWYQQILGQGPKLLIQFQNNGVVDDSQLPKDRFSAERLKGVDSTLKIQPAKLEDSAVYLCASSLVSGGTDTQYFGPGTRLTVL.

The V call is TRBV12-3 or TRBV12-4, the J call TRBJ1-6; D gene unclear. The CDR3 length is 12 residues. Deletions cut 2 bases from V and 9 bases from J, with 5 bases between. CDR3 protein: CASSLNSSPLHF. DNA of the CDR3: TGTGCCAGCAGTTTAAATTCTTCACCCCTCCACTTT.